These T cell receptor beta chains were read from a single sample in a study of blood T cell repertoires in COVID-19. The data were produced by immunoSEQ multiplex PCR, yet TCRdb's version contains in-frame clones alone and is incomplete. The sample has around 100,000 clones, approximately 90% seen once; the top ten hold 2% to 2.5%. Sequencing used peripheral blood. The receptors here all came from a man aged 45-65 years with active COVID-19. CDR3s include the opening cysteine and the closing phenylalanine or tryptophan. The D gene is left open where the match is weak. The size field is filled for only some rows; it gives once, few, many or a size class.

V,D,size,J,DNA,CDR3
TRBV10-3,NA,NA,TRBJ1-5,TGTGCCATCAGTGAGTCGGGAGGGAGCAATCAGCCCCAGCATTTT,CAISESGGSNQPQHF
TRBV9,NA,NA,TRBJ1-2,TGTGCCAGCAGCTCAACGCAACGGGCAGGGGCCTATGGCTACACCTTC,CASSSTQRAGAYGYTF
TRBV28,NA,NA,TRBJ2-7,TGTGCCAGCCGCCGCTCCGCAGGATTTTACGAGCAGTACTTC,CASRRSAGFYEQYF
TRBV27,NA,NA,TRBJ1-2,TGTGCCAGCAGTTTGTCGACGGGGGGAAACTATGGCTACACCTTC,CASSLSTGGNYGYTF
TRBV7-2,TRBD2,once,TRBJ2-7,TGTGCCAGCAGCTTAGACGGACTAGCGGGAGATGAGCAGTACTTC,CASSLDGLAGDEQYF
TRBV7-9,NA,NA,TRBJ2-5,TGTGCCAGCAGCTTACATGACTCCACATGGGAGACCCAGTACTTC,CASSLHDSTWETQYF
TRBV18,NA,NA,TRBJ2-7,TGTGCCAGCGCCCCGCCAGGGCAGGACTACGAGCAGTACTTC,CASAPPGQDYEQYF
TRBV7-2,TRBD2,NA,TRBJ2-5,TGTGCCAGCAGCTTAGCGGGGGGGGAACAAGAGACCCAGTACTTC,CASSLAGGEQETQYF
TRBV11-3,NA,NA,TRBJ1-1,TGTGCCAGCAGCTTAAACAGGGTGACTGAAGCTTTCTTT,CASSLNRVTEAFF
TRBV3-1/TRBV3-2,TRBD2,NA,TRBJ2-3,TGTGCCAGCAGCCAAGAGACGCGCGGGGTCAGGACTAGCGCGACTAGCACAGATACGCAGTATTTT,CASSQETRGVRTSATSTDTQYF
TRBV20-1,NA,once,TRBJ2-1,TGCAGTGGTCTACAGGTTCGGGAGCAGTTCTTC,CSGLQVREQFF
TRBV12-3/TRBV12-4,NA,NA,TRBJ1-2,TGTGCCAGCAGTTTCCCCTACTATGGCTACACCTTC,CASSFPYYGYTF
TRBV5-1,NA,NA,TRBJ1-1,TGCGCCAGCAGCTTGGACGGGGGGGCCACTGAAGCTTTCTTT,CASSLDGGATEAFF
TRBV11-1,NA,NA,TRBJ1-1,TGTGCCAGCAGCCCCTTATTTGGAGGAGTGAACACTGAAGCTTTCTTT,CASSPLFGGVNTEAFF
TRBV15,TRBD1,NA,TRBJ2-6,TGTGCCACCAGCAGAGCAGGGGGCGCATCGGGGGCCAACGTCCTGACTTTC,CATSRAGGASGANVLTF
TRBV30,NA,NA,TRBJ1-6,TGTGCCTGGGGGCGGTCCTTAGGGGCTATTTCACCCCTCCACTTT,CAWGRSLGAISPLHF
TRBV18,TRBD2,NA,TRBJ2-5,TGTGCCAGCTCACCACCGACTAGCGGGGGTGGAGAGACCCAGTACTTC,CASSPPTSGGGETQYF
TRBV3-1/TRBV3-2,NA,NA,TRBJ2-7,TGTGCCAGCAGCCGCACAACAGGTTTCTCCTACGAGCAGTACTTC,CASSRTTGFSYEQYF